This T cell receptor beta chain originates from a study of blood T cell repertoires in COVID-19. The overall study: Nucleic acid was either cDNA or gDNA, and it came from T cells, B-cell-depleted T cells, or PBMCs.

Here immunoSEQ multiplex PCR was the method, and the copy in TCRdb shows in-frame clones only, minus some. The sample consists of 200,000 or so clones, about 91% of them appearing once. Participants spanned ages about 18 to 100 years and resided in roughly 26 US areas. After removal of 2 bases from V and 0 bases from J, the junction contained 3 bases not matched to a gene. Germline V lookup: CDR1 MGHRA, CDR2 YSYEKL. This CDR3 contains 15 residues. The sequence came from a woman aged 40-49 years with acute COVID-19. The sequencing sample was made of PBMCs or T cells enriched from blood (not recorded which). The genes are TRBV4-1 and TRBJ1-2; TRBD1 aligns across 7 bases. The CDR3 spells CASSQPGTANYGYTF. The CDR3 DNA reads TGCGCCAGCAGCCAACCCGGGACAGCTAACTATGGCTACACCTTC.